This TCR beta chain was documented in a study of T cell repertoires in cytomegalovirus infection. About the research overall: Recently identified HLA-C-restricted CMV epitopes were used, and well-studied HLA-B-restricted CMV epitopes were used as well. Indications came from public TCR beta signatures; they pointed to CMV infection and to a matching HLA type.

Of note for this clonotype: Its target is unknown.

Study results and caveats: HLA-C-restricted TCR beta clonotypes specific for CMV led the ex vivo response. Cumulative frequency of public TCR beta families picked out carriers of CMV plus the relevant HLA.

Germline CDR1 is LGHNA and CDR2 is YNFKEQ. The CDR3 sequence is 16 residues long. V was pared by 0 bases and J by 1 base, with 10 bases between. TCRdb ran MiXCR on the reads and lists one entry per CDR3 protein. The sample lists some 800,000 distinct CDR3 sequences; roughly 33% were seen once. The V and J genes are TRBV4-2 and TRBJ1-5; tentative D call: TRBD1 (6 bases). This TCR derives from a human donor in good health (CMV status not recorded). Some clones in this sample may be carry-over from other donors' samples. The sequencing used cultured CD8+ T cells from PBMCs, collected from culture after CMV antigen stimulation. The CDR3 bases are TGTGCCAGCAGCCAAGACGGGACAATCAGCAATCAGCCCCAGCATTTT. It encodes CASSQDGTISNQPQHF.